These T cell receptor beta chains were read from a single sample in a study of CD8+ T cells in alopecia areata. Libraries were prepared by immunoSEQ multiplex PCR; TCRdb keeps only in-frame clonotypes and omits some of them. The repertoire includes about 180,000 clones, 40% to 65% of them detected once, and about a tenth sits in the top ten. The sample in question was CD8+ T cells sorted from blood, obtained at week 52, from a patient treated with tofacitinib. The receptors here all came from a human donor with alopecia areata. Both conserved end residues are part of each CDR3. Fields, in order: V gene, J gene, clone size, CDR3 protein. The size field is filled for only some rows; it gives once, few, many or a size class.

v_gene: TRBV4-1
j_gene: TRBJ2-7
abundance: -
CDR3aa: CASSQGPGTGVYEQYF

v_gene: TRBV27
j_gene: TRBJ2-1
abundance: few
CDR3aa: CASSLSRGYNEQFF

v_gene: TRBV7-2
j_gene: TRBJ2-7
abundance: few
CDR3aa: CASSPAGQGKVSSYEQYF

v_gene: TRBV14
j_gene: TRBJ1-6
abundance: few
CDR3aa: CASSPRAGLTYNSPLHF

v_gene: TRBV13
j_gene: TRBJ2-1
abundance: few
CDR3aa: CASSLGGAYNEQFF

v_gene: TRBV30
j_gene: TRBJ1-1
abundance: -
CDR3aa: CASRQDGFTEAFF

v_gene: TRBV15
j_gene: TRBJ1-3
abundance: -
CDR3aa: CATSRDRGGGNTIYF

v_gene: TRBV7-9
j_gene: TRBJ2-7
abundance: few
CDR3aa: CASMSDWGRNAYEQYF

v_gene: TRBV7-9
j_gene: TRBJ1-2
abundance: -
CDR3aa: CASSDPDTQHYGYTF

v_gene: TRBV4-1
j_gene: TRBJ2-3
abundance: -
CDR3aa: CASSPFIEDTQYF

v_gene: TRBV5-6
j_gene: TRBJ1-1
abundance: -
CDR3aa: CASRLPGKNTEAFF

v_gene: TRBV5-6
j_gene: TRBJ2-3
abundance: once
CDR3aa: CASSLSIYTDTQYF

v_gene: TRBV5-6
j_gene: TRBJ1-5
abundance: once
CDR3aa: CASSLTGFGTTQPQHF

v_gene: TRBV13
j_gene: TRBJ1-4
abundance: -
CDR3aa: CASSHGTSEKLFF

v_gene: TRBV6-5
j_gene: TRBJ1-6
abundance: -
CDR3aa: CASSSLGDGHSPLHF

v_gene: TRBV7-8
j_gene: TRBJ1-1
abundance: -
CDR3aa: CASRTGRFMNTEAFF

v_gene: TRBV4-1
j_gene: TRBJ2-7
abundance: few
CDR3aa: CASSQGLAEEQYF

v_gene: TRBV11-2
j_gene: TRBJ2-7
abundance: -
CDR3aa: CASRLGQGGRSYEQYF

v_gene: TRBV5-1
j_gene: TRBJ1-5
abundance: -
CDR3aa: CARPHGSHHNQPQHF

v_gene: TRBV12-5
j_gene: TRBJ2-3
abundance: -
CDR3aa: CASGLPGTSTDTQYF

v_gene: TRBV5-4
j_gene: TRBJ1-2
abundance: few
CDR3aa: CASSLVGTYLLGF

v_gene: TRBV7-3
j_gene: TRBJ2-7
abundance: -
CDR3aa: CASSLVGGSNDEQYF

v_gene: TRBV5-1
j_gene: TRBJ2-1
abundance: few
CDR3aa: CASSLAPYNEQFF

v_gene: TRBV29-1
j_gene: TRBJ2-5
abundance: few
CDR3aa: CSVLGTSGGGPQETQYF

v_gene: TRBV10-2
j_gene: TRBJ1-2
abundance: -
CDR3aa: CASSESNRGNYGYTF

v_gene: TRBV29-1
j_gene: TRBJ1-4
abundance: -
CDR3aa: CSVVEGRNEKLFF

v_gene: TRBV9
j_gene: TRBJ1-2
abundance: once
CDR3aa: CASSDSSFSWSYGYTF

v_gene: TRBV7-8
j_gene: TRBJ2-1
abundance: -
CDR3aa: CASSSTSGGYNEQFF

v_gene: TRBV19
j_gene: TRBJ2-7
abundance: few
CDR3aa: CASSIDDEDEQYF

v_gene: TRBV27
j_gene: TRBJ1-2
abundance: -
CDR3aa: CASSPRRGLGYGYTF

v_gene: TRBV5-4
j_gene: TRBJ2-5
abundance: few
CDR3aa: CASCRTGTGREETQYF

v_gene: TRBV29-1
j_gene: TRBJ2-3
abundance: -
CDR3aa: CSVEDQMGGTDTQYF

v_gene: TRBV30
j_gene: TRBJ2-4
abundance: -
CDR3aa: CAWSPGTPAQYF

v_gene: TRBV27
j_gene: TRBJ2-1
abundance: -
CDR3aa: CASKLVEGVEQFF

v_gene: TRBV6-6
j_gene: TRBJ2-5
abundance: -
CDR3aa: CASSSRYETQYF

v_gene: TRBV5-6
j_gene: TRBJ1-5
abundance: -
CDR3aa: CASSLGDGGYQPQHF

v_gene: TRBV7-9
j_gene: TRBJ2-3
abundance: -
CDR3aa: CASSLVWDEDTQYF

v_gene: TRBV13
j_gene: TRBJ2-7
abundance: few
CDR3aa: CASSLGQSYEQYF

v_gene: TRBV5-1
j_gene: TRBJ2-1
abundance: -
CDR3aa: CASSFKTGTQDYLGNEQFF

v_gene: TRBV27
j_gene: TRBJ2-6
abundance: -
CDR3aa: CASSWASGANVLTF

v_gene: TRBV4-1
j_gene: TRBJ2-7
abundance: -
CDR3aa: CASSLRDRGYEQYF

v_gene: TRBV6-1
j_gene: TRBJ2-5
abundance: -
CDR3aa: CASSEAQGQETQYF

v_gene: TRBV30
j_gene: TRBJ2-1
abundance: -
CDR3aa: CAWSPTGNEQFF

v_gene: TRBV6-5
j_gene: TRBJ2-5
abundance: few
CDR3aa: CASSTLAGEAETQYF

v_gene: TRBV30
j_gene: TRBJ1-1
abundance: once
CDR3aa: CAWSVMGYTEAFF

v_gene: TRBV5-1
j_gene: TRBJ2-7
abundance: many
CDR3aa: CASSPGAPISYEQYF

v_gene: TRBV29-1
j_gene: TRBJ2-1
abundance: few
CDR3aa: CSVVSGSSYNEQFF

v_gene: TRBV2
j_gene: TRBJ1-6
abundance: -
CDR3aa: CASSVQGAIDSPLHF

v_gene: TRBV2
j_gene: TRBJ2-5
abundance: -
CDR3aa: CASSHRTGLGETQYF

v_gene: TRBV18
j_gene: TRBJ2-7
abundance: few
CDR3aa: CASSPRDLYEQYF

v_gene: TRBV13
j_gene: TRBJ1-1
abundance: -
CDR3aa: CASSGQGKGATEAFF

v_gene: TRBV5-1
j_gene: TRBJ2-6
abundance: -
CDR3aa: CASSARGWKTSGANVLTF

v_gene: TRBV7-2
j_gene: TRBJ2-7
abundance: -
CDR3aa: CASSPSRSLYEQYF

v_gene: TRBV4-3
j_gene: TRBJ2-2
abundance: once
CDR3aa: CASSHPRDPGELFF

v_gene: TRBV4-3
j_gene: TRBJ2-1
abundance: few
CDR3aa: CASSPKVGQGFYNEQFF

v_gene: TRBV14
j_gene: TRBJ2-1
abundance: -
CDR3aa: CASSQDRGYEQFF

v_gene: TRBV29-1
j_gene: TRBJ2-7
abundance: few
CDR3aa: CSARGRTASYEQYF

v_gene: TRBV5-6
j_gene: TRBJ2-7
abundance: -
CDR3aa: CASSTPEEGTSYEQYF

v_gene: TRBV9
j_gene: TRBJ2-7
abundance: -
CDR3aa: CASSVGSGGFREQYF